The rows below give T cell receptor beta chains drawn from one sample of a study of CD8 T cells in ankylosing spondylitis. TCRdb passed the 5' RACE reads through MiXCR, listing each CDR3 protein once. Of about 300,000 distinct CDR3 sequences listed, roughly 20% are singletons. The sample taken for sequencing was blood, either unsorted or a sorted T cell fraction (not recorded which). These receptors were collected from a female donor with ankylosing spondylitis or in good health (not recorded which). Both conserved end residues are part of each CDR3. Fields, in order: J gene, V gene, CDR3 protein.

TRBJ2-3 | TRBV18 | CASSPTRSTDTQYF
TRBJ2-1 | TRBV10-1 | CASSESGGGPREQFF
TRBJ2-7 | TRBV28 | CASTAPGYEQYF
TRBJ2-7 | TRBV10-3 | CAISERGGSYEQYF
TRBJ2-2 | TRBV12-3/TRBV12-4 | CASSGPFSGELFF
TRBJ2-7 | TRBV20-1 | CSARPPAGGSIEQYF
TRBJ1-1 | TRBV19 | CASSIGTRGTEAFF
TRBJ2-6 | TRBV7-6 | CASSLGRRPGANVLTF
TRBJ2-1 | TRBV6-1 | CASSPSGRGNEQFF
TRBJ2-7 | TRBV6-5 | CASSSPASANEQYF
TRBJ2-7 | TRBV28 | CASSLLRRGEQYF
TRBJ1-2 | TRBV7-9 | CASSGSGRFDGYTF
TRBJ2-1 | TRBV4-3 | CASSQGGVGRDEQFF
TRBJ2-5 | TRBV4-3 | CASSPHPGETQYF
TRBJ2-2 | TRBV9 | CASREQNTGELFF
TRBJ2-2 | TRBV11-3 | CASSGTRVAGELFF
TRBJ2-3 | TRBV24-1 | CATSDPTGGTDTQYF
TRBJ2-1 | TRBV20-1 | CSAATSGRQFF
TRBJ2-2 | TRBV28 | CASRVTLAGGNTGELFF
TRBJ2-5 | TRBV28 | CASRNRGRTQYF
TRBJ2-7 | TRBV6-1 | CASRTSGRNEQYF
TRBJ2-3 | TRBV10-3 | CAISEWEDTDTQYF
TRBJ1-1 | TRBV28 | CATCGGPYTEAFF
TRBJ2-2 | TRBV20-1 | CSASHLGGELFF
TRBJ2-6 | TRBV15 | CATSRVGGSGANVLTF
TRBJ2-7 | TRBV28 | CASGSEQYF